This T cell receptor beta chain is from a study of OX40 agonist ivuxolimab in advanced cancers. Baseline was the first blood sampling point, followed by cycle 4 day 1 and cycle 7 day 1. Regarding the study as a whole: At 0.1 to 3.0 mg/kg and by week 6, CD4+ and CD8+ T cells in the blood had expanded clonally. Antigen specificity was not determined for the expanded peripheral T cells.

Data came from immunoSEQ multiplex PCR; TCRdb stores just in-frame clones and leaves some out. The table records tens of thousands of clones, roughly 90% of them present only once. The germline V and J ends were trimmed by 6 bases and 8 bases, with 17 bases remaining between them. This CDR3 is 14 amino acids long. CDR1 and CDR2 (germline): MNHEY, SMNVEV (reference sequence). Of note for this clone: Its antigen is not known.

The chain carries TRBV27 and TRBJ1-3; possible D gene TRBD1, 6 bases. The sample here was CD4+ or CD8+ T cells sorted from blood, taken in a trial of the OX40 agonist ivuxolimab. This clonotype was sampled from an adult with an advanced solid tumor such as melanoma, head and neck, liver or kidney cancer. This CDR3 is CASSTGTDWDTIYF. The DNA of the CDR3 is TGTGCCAGCAGCACAGGGACCGATTGGGACACCATATATTTT.